The 9 T cell receptor beta chains listed next were all sequenced from one sample in a study of identical twins. TCRdb fed the 5' RACE reads into MiXCR, producing one record per CDR3 protein. The sample lists about 220,000 distinct CDR3 sequences; 6.5% were seen once. The same data also contributed to another study, on T cells expressing NK-cell markers.

Sequenced sample: CD8+ T cells sorted from blood. Receptors were obtained from a woman younger than 35 in good health.

This clonotype has ten or more counts. The chain couples TRBV7-9 to TRBJ2-2; 11 bases agree with TRBD1. This CDR3 has 16 residues. The germline CDR1 and CDR2 sequences are SEHNR and FQNEAQ (reference sequence). The V segment lost 2 bases and the J segment 3 bases; nucleotides outside the gene matches: 2. In DNA, the CDR3 is TGTGCCAGCAGCTTATGGACAGGGGGCGACACCGGGGAGCTGTTTTTT. Protein sequence: CASSLWTGGDTGELFF.

This clonotype was seen a handful of times. J is TRBJ1-5 and V is TRBV2; D is ambiguous. V was clipped by 6 bases and J by 0 bases, with 9 bases between them. This CDR3 is built from 14 residues. Germline values: CDR1 SNHLY, CDR2 FYNNEI. In DNA, the CDR3 is TGTGCCAGCAGCGCGCAGTATAGCAATCAGCCCCAGCATTTT. It encodes CASSAQYSNQPQHF.

This clonotype was picked up a small number of times. V and J are TRBV29-1 and TRBJ1-2, with D possibly TRBD1 on 5 matching bases. The V end was cut by 4 bases, the J end by 8 bases, with 17 bases between. Germline CDR1 and CDR2: SQVTM and ANQGSEA. This CDR3 region has 13 residues. The CDR3 here is CSVVWDAGDGYTF. CDR3 bases: TGCAGCGTTGTGTGGGACGCTGGGGACGGCTACACCTTC.

The genes are TRBV5-1 and TRBJ2-2; 10 bases align to TRBD2. The CDR3 consists of 17 residues. CDR1 and CDR2 from the germline V gene are SGHRS and YFSETQ. With V trimmed by 1 base and J by 4 bases, 7 bases remained unmatched. Here the CDR3 DNA reads TGCGCCAGCAGCTTGCGCCTAGCGGGAGCGGTCACCGGGGAGCTGTTTTTT. Translation gives CASSLRLAGAVTGELFF.

The chain joins TRBV2 to TRBJ1-1, with TRBD1 identical over 9 bases. Germline V CDR1 and CDR2: SNHLY, FYNNEI. The CDR3 totals 17 residues. Losses at the gene ends were 0 bases for V and 0 bases for J; bases not matched to a gene: 5. The CDR3 DNA is TGTGCCAGCAGTGAAGCGGGGACAGGGCATATGAACACTGAAGCTTTCTTT. This translates into CASSEAGTGHMNTEAFF. The variable domain in full, with the rest retrieved from reference TRBV2 and TRBJ1-1, is EPEVTQTPSHQVTQMGQEVILRCVPISNHLYFYWYRQILGQKVEFLVSFYNNEISEKSEIFDDQFSVERPDGSNFTLKIRSTKLEDSAMYFCASSEAGTGHMNTEAFFGQGTRLTVV.

V is TRBV6-2 or TRBV6-3 and J is TRBJ2-4, with D hard to call. Trimming took off 2 bases at V and 2 bases at J, with 10 bases between the two ends. The length of the CDR3 is 15 residues. Germline V gene lookup returns CDR1 MNHEY and CDR2 SVGEGT. The CDR3 DNA reads as TGTGCCAGCAGTTACGGCTCAAACCCCAAAAACATTCAGTACTTC. Its protein is CASSYGSNPKNIQYF.

The rearrangement uses TRBV20-1 and TRBJ1-6, with a weak D call TRBD1 (6 bases). Looked up from germline, CDR1 is DFQATT and CDR2 is SNEGSKA (reference sequence). Trimming stripped 3 bases from V and 8 bases from J, with 8 bases between. This CDR3 is 12 amino acids long. The CDR3 nucleotides read TGCAGTGCTAGCACAGGGCATTCACCCCTCCACTTT. Translating it yields CSASTGHSPLHF.

This chain links TRBV5-4 with TRBJ1-1; no definite D call. V lost 4 bases, J lost 6 bases, and 7 bases lay in between. Looked up from germline, CDR1 is SGHNT and CDR2 is YYREEE (reference sequence). CDR3 length: 11 residues. The DNA of the CDR3 is TGTGCCAGCAGCCACGATGCTGAAGCTTTCTTT. It is translated as CASSHDAEAFF.

This clonotype was seen ten or more times. The chain links TRBV27 to TRBJ1-5; no clear D gene. CDR3 length: 13 residues. Trimming left V 4 bases short and J 3 bases short, with 7 bases between. CDR1 and CDR2 (germline): MNHEY, SMNVEV (reference sequence). CDR3: CASSSVPNQPQHF. The CDR3, as DNA: TGTGCCAGCAGTTCGGTCCCCAATCAGCCCCAGCATTTT.